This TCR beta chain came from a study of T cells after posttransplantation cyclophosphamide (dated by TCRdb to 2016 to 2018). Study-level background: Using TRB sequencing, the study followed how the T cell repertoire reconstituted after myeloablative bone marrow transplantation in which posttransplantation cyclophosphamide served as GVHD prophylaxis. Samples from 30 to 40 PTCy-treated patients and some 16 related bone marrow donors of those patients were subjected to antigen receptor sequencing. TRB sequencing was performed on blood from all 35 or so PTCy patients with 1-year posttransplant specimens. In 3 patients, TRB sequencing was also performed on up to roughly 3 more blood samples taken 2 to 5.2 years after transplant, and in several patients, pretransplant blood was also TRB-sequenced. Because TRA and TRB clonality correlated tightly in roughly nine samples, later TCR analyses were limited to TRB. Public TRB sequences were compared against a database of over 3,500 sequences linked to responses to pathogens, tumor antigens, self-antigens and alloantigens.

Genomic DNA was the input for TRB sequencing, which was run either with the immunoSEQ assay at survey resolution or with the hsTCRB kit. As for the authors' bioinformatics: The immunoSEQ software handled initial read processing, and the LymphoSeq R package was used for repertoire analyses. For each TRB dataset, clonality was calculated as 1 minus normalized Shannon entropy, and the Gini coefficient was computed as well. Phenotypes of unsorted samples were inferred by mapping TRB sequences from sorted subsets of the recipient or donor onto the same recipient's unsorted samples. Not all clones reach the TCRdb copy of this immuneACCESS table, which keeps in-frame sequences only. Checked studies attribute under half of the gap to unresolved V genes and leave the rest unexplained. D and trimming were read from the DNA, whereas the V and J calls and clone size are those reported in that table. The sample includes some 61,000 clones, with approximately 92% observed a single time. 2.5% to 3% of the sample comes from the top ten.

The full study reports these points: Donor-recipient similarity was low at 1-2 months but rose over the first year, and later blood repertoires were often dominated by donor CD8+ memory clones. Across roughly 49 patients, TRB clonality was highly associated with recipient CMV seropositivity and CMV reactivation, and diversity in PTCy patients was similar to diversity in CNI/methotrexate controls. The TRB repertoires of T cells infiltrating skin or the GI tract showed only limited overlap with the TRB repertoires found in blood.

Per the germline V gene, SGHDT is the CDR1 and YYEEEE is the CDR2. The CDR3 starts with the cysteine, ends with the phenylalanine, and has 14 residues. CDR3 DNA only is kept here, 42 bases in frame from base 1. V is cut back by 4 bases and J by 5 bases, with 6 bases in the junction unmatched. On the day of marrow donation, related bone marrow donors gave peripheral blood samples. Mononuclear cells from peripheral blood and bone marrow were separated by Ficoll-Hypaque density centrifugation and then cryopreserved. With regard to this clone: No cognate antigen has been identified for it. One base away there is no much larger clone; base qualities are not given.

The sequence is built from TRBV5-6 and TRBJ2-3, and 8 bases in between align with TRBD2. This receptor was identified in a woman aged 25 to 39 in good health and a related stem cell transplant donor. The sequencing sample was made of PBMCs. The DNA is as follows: TGTGCCAGCAGCACCCCCGGGACTAGAGATACGCAGTATTTT. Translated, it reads CASSTPGTRDTQYF.